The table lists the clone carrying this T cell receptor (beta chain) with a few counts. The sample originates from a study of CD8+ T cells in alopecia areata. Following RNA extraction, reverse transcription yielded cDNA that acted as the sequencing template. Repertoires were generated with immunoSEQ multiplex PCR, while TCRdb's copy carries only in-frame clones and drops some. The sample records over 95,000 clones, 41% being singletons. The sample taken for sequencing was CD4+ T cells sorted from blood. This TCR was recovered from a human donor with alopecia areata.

In DNA form, the CDR3 reads TGTGCCAGCAGCCCCCAGGGATCGGGATCCTACGAGCAGTACTTC. Protein sequence: CASSPQGSGSYEQYF. This sequence joins TRBV7-2 and TRBJ2-7; D could derive from TRBD1 or TRBD2 (5 bases each). Germline CDR1 SGHTA, CDR2 FQGNSA. The CDR3 has 15 residues. V gave up 5 bases and J gave up 1 base, with 15 bases separating them.